The clone carrying this T cell receptor (beta chain) was counted only a few times. No antigen is known for it. The data derive from a study of response to subunit inactivated influenza vaccine. Broader study findings: After each seasonal influenza vaccination, few new T cells are recruited, the authors suggested.

TCRdb processed the RT-PCR reads anew with MiXCR; each CDR3 protein has one entry. The sample carries more than 550,000 distinct CDR3 sequences, approximately 10% recorded once. The CDR3 is 14 amino acids. V shed 5 bases and J shed 4 bases, with 9 bases lying between them. Germline V gives CDR1 SGHTA, CDR2 FQGNSA. The TCR was taken from a man aged 45-60 years who received an inactivated influenza vaccine. The rearrangement joins TRBV7-2 to TRBJ1-6; D not certain. The source was PBMCs from blood, collected on the day of vaccination. CDR3 region: CASSVYSYNSPLHF. The CDR3 DNA reads as TGTGCCAGCAGCGTCTACAGTTATAATTCACCCCTCCACTTT.